This T cell receptor (beta chain) appears in the sequencing data of a study of blood T cell repertoires in COVID-19. The method was immunoSEQ multiplex PCR; TCRdb's version includes in-frame clones alone and lacks a portion of them. This table has 60,000 or so clones, approximately 85% appearing once. Germline V CDR1 and CDR2: SGHRS, YFSETQ. V was pared by 0 bases and J by 6 bases, with 10 bases between. The CDR3 contains 14 residues. This TCR came from a human donor in a cohort sampled during active COVID-19. Input material: peripheral blood. The genes are TRBV5-1 and TRBJ1-5, with TRBD1 as a possible D gene (5 bases). Written as DNA, the CDR3 is TGCGCCAGCAGCTTGGAGCAGGGCGGTCAGCCCCAGCATTTT. Encoded protein: CASSLEQGGQPQHF.